This T cell receptor beta chain was sequenced for a study of identical twins. Broader study findings: Insertion counts were lower in abundant cord blood beta clonotypes, a trend that memory repertoires did not show. The models systematically underestimated how much out-of-frame TCR alpha was shared in monozygotic twins.

The junction had 1 base not matched to a gene; V was cut back by 4 bases and J by 4 bases. The CDR3 loop spans 12 amino acids. Per germline, CDR1 SQVTM and CDR2 ANQGSEA. Healthy Caucasians were all of the donors. Remarks on this clonotype: Its cognate antigen is unknown.

A template switching step contributed a universal primer site, while unique molecular identifiers were present in the cDNA. TCRdb re-derived calls from the 5' RACE reads in MiXCR, one entry per CDR3 protein. The top ten clones hold around 0.48% of a sample with about 490,000 distinct CDR3 sequences, approximately 14% of them seen once. The same sample was also used in a study of yellow fever vaccine responses in identical twins.

The rearrangement links TRBV29-1 to TRBJ2-1, with 7 bases identical to TRBD1. The TCR originated in a woman under 30 in good health. Material: CD4+ T cells sorted from blood. The CDR3 is CSVARGYNEQFF. The CDR3 coding sequence is TGCAGCGTTGCCAGGGGGTACAATGAGCAGTTCTTC.